The next 4 T cell receptor beta chains were all read from a single sample in a study of OX40 agonist ivuxolimab in advanced cancers. TCRdb keeps only in-frame clones here, not all; method: immunoSEQ multiplex PCR. Of 55,000 to 70,000 clones in the sample, more than 65% were seen once. This sample comprised CD4+ or CD8+ T cells sorted from blood, obtained in a trial of the OX40 agonist ivuxolimab. Every receptor here comes from an adult with an advanced solid tumor such as melanoma, head and neck, liver or kidney cancer.

The chain has TRBV27 and TRBJ2-1, with D perhaps TRBD2 (6 bases). In germline, CDR1 is MNHEY, CDR2 SMNVEV (reference sequence). V shed 0 bases and J shed 6 bases, with 12 bases lying between them. CDR3 length equals 15 residues. CDR3 amino acids: CASSLSRGMGNEQFF. CDR3 bases: TGTGCCAGCAGTTTATCCCGCGGGATGGGCAATGAGCAGTTCTTC.

The chain employs TRBV28 and TRBJ2-5; 7 bases are shared with TRBD2. Germline-derived CDR1 and CDR2 are MDHEN and SYDVKM. This CDR3 is built from 14 residues. With 8 bases clipped from V and 3 bases from J, the junction kept 9 bases outside the gene matches. The CDR3 nucleotides are TGTGCCAGCGGGTCGGCGGGGGTGAAAGAGACCCAGTACTTC. Protein product: CASGSAGVKETQYF.

The genes are TRBV28 and TRBJ2-7, with D perhaps matching TRBD1 (8 bases). Germline-derived CDR1 and CDR2 are MDHEN and SYDVKM. The V and J ends lost 6 bases and 2 bases respectively, with 14 bases between them. There are 14 residues in the CDR3. The CDR3 is CASRIQGGAYEQYF. Written as DNA, the CDR3 is TGTGCCAGCAGGATACAGGGGGGGGCCTACGAGCAGTACTTC.

In this sample, this clone turned up a few times. This rearrangement joins TRBV5-6 to TRBJ1-1; 8 bases fit TRBD1. V lost 4 bases, J lost 1 base, and 9 bases stayed unmatched. Germline V gives CDR1 SGHDT, CDR2 YYEEEE. The CDR3 consists of 16 residues. This CDR3 reads CASSQTGQGANTEAFF. The CDR3 DNA reads TGTGCCAGCAGCCAAACCGGACAGGGAGCGAACACTGAAGCTTTCTTT.